The 24 T cell receptor beta chains reported below all come from one sample, sequenced in a study of cytomegalovirus exposure and HLA in healthy donors. Amplification used 60 Vbeta primers and 13 Jbeta primers. Some clones are missing from TCRdb's copy, which holds only in-frame ones; the method was immunoSEQ multiplex PCR. This table has 80,000 to 100,000 clones, roughly 80% appearing once. The sequenced material came from PBMCs. These receptors were collected from a man between 45 and 60 years old in good health and CMV-seropositive.

J is TRBJ2-6 and V is TRBV7-9, with TRBD1 matching 7 bases. Germline CDR1 and CDR2: SEHNR and FQNEAQ (reference sequence). The CDR3 has 19 amino acids. V gave up 4 bases and J gave up 0 bases; unmatched junction bases: 12. Here the CDR3 DNA reads TGTGCCAGCAGCTCCACCCTGACAGGGCCAATCTCTGGGGCCAACGTCCTGACTTTC. It specifies CASSSTLTGPISGANVLTF. Looking up the rest from reference TRBV7-9 and TRBJ2-6 gives the full variable domain: DTGVSQNPRHKITKRGQNVTFRCDPISEHNRLYWYRQTLGQGPEFLTYFQNEAQLEKSRLLSDRFSAERPKGSFSTLEIQRTEQGDSAMYLCASSSTLTGPISGANVLTFGAGSRLTVL.

This chain uses TRBV5-1 with TRBJ1-6; the match to TRBD1 covers 7 bases. CDR1 and CDR2 from the germline V gene are SGHRS and YFSETQ. The CDR3 length is 15 residues. J was trimmed by 7 bases and V by 2 bases; bases with no gene match: 6. The CDR3 sequence: CASSFETGPNSPLHF. CDR3 coding DNA: TGCGCCAGCAGCTTCGAGACAGGGCCCAATTCACCCCTCCACTTT.

The chain has TRBV9 and TRBJ2-2; TRBD2 matches 11 bases. V was pared by 3 bases and J by 5 bases, with 9 bases of the junction left unmatched. The CDR3 loop spans 17 amino acids. Germline CDR1 is SGDLS and CDR2 is YYNGEE. CDR3: CASSAGLAGTRTGELFF. The CDR3 DNA is TGTGCCAGCAGCGCTGGACTAGCGGGCACGAGGACCGGGGAGCTGTTTTTT.

The J gene is TRBJ1-2, the V gene TRBV10-3; 10 bases are shared with TRBD1. Germline V gene data show CDR1 as ENHRY and CDR2 as SYGVKD. The ends lost 9 bases at V and 3 bases at J; junction bases unmatched: 4. The CDR3 totals 13 residues. As DNA, the CDR3 is TGTGCCATGGGGACAGGGGAGGACTATGGCTACACCTTC. Translation gives CAMGTGEDYGYTF.

The rearrangement uses TRBV19 and TRBJ2-6; D uncertain. Trimming cost V 10 bases and J 0 bases, with 10 bases left between them. This CDR3 contains 14 residues. Germline loops: CDR1 LNHDA, CDR2 SQIVND (reference sequence). The DNA for the CDR3 is TGTGCCACCGAACAGAGCTCTGGGGCCAACGTCCTGACTTTC. Translated, it gives CATEQSSGANVLTF.

This sequence joins TRBV19 and TRBJ1-5; tentatively, D is TRBD1 (6 bases). CDR1 is LNHDA, CDR2 SQIVND, per germline (reference sequence). Trimming removed 7 bases from V and 4 bases from J, with 11 bases in between. The CDR3 is made up of 13 amino acids. The CDR3 region is CASTRTANQPQHF. DNA of the CDR3: TGTGCCAGTACTAGGACAGCTAATCAGCCCCAGCATTTT.

This chain connects TRBV4-3 to TRBJ1-6; D is unresolved. Germline V CDR1 and CDR2: LGHNA, YSLEER. This CDR3 has 15 amino acids. Trimming shortened V by 3 bases and J by 6 bases, and 12 bases separated the two germline ends. For the CDR3, the DNA is TGCGCCAGCAGCCAGGCGATCTGGGCTAATTCACCCCTCCACTTT. Translation: CASSQAIWANSPLHF.

This clone was observed a single time. V usage is TRBV7-8 and J usage is TRBJ1-2, with D perhaps TRBD1 (6 bases). Germline CDR1 reads SGHVS; CDR2 reads FQNEAQ. The CDR3 contains 13 residues. The V end was cut by 5 bases, the J end by 3 bases, with 10 bases between. CDR3 DNA sequence: TGTGCCAGCAGCAACAGGGTTGACTATGGCTACACCTTC. Translating it yields CASSNRVDYGYTF.

This chain joins TRBV5-5 and TRBJ2-7, with 12 bases fitting TRBD1. The CDR3 length is 18 residues. Germline V gene lookup returns CDR1 SGHKS and CDR2 YYEKEE (reference sequence). Trimming took 4 bases from V and 9 from J; bases not matched to a gene: 20. The CDR3 loop is CASSPSRTGTGGHYGQYF. CDR3 DNA: TGTGCCAGCAGCCCTTCCCGAACCGGGACAGGGGGCCATTATGGGCAGTACTTC.

The CDR3 bases are TGCGCCAGCAGCCAAGCTCAGGGTGAGGGCTACACCTTC. This encodes CASSQAQGEGYTF. This chain connects TRBV4-1 to TRBJ1-2; perhaps TRBD1 as D (5 bases). Germline V gene sequence: CDR1 MGHRA, CDR2 YSYEKL. Trimming cost V 1 base and J 8 bases, with 11 bases left between them. The CDR3 runs 13 residues.

The count of this clone is one. The chain uses TRBV6-6 and TRBJ2-6; 12 positions agree with TRBD1. This CDR3 has 15 residues. Germline values: CDR1 MNHNY, CDR2 SVGAGI (reference sequence). The V segment lost 8 bases and the J segment 2 bases; nucleotides outside the gene matches: 1. In nucleotides, the CDR3 is TGTGCCAGCGGGACAGGGGGCGCTGGGGCCAACGTCCTGACTTTC. Its translation is CASGTGGAGANVLTF.

This clone was counted only a few times. The V gene is TRBV7-2, the J gene TRBJ1-2; D may be TRBD1 (6 bases). CDR3 size: 14 residues. The germline gives CDR1 SGHTA, CDR2 FQGNSA. V lost 1 base, J lost 4 bases, and 10 bases lay in between. The CDR3 bases are TGTGCCAGCAGCTTAGACCGGGACACCTATGGCTACACCTTC. This encodes CASSLDRDTYGYTF.

V is TRBV7-9 and J is TRBJ1-1, with 7 bases that match TRBD1. Looked up from germline, CDR1 is SEHNR and CDR2 is FQNEAQ (reference sequence). The junction had 8 bases not matched to a gene; V was cut back by 4 bases and J by 0 bases. CDR3 length: 16 amino acids. CDR3 amino acids: CASSSSMTGMNTEAFF. The DNA for the CDR3 is TGTGCCAGCAGCTCATCCATGACAGGGATGAACACTGAAGCTTTCTTT.

The chain combines TRBV7-6 with TRBJ2-7, with D unresolved. This CDR3 has 11 amino acids. CDR1 SGHVS and CDR2 FNYEAQ come from the germline V gene. With 5 bases removed from V and 3 bases from J, the gap between germline ends came to 5 bases. CDR3 amino acids: CASSAYYEQYF. DNA of the CDR3: TGTGCCAGCAGCGCCTACTACGAGCAGTACTTC.

The count of this clone is one. The junction does not match germline at one end; this may be a read error. The rearrangement uses TRBV7-7 and TRBJ2-7, with TRBD1 matching 9 bases. CDR1 and CDR2 (germline): SSHAT, FNYEAQ (reference sequence). The CDR3 length is 15 residues. CDR3 amino acids: CASSFRTGDVYEQYF. In nucleotides, the CDR3 is TGTGCTAGCAGCTTTAGGACAGGGGACGTCTACGAGCAGTACTTC. Full variable domain (outside the CDR3, taken from reference TRBV7-7 and TRBJ2-7): GAGVSQSPRYKVTKRGQDVTLRCDPISSHATLYWYQQALGQGPEFLTYFNYEAQPDKSGLPSDRFSAERPEGSISTLTIQRTEQRDSAMYRCASSFRTGDVYEQYFGPGTRLTVT.

The chain combines TRBV5-1 with TRBJ2-1; 13 bases are shared with TRBD2. Germline trimming cut 2 bases from V and 9 bases from J; bases unmatched to any gene: 5. Looked up from germline, CDR1 is SGHRS and CDR2 is YFSETQ. This CDR3 spans 15 amino acids. The CDR3 protein is CASSLTSGGGGEQFF. In DNA, the CDR3 is TGCGCCAGCAGCTTAACTAGCGGGGGGGGCGGTGAGCAGTTCTTC.

The chain employs TRBV7-2 and TRBJ2-7, with 10 bases aligning to TRBD2. CDR3 size: 15 residues. The germline gives CDR1 SGHTA, CDR2 FQGNSA. V lost 7 bases and J lost 7; bases outside the gene matches: 13. In DNA form, the CDR3 reads TGTGCCAGCACCCAGCGGGGGGGCCGGCTATCGGAGCAGTACTTC. Translating gives CASTQRGGRLSEQYF.

CDR3 region: CASSQDGQGLYEQYF. The CDR3 DNA is TGCGCCAGCAGCCAAGATGGACAGGGGTTGTACGAGCAGTACTTC. This rearrangement joins TRBV4-3 to TRBJ2-7, with 9 bases matching TRBD1. V trimming: 0 bases; J trimming: 4 bases; junction bases outside the gene matches: 4. Germline CDR1 reads LGHNA; CDR2 reads YSLEER. The CDR3 loop spans 15 amino acids.

This clone was found a few times. The chain couples TRBV2 to TRBJ2-2; maybe TRBD2 (6 bases). CDR3 length: 14 residues. Trimming removed 4 bases at V and 3 bases at J, with 9 bases between. Germline lookup yields CDR1 SNHLY and CDR2 FYNNEI. The CDR3 loop reads CASSVGGYTGELFF. The CDR3 DNA reads as TGTGCCAGCAGTGTGGGGGGTTACACCGGGGAGCTGTTTTTT. Drawing the rest from reference TRBV2 and TRBJ2-2, the complete variable domain is EPEVTQTPSHQVTQMGQEVILRCVPISNHLYFYWYRQILGQKVEFLVSFYNNEISEKSEIFDDQFSVERPDGSNFTLKIRSTKLEDSAMYFCASSVGGYTGELFFGEGSRLTVL.

The rearrangement links TRBV18 to TRBJ1-1; D might be TRBD1 (5 bases). This CDR3 contains 14 residues. Germline V CDR1 and CDR2: KGHSH, LQKENI. Trimming cost V 1 base and J 2 bases, with 8 bases left between them. The CDR3 DNA reads TGTGCCAGCTCACCACAAGGGGCTAACACTGAAGCTTTCTTT. Its translation is CASSPQGANTEAFF.

This clone was detected a few times. J is TRBJ2-5 and V is TRBV19, with TRBD1 identical over 12 bases. V lost 6 bases, J lost 4 bases, and 9 bases stayed unmatched. CDR3 length: 16 amino acids. Germline CDR1 reads LNHDA; CDR2 reads SQIVND (reference sequence). CDR3 nucleotide sequence: TGTGCCAGTAGCGGGGAGGGACAGGGGGCGCGAGAGACCCAGTACTTC. Amino acid sequence: CASSGEGQGARETQYF.

This rearrangement joins TRBV9 to TRBJ1-5; a possible D gene is TRBD1 (5 bases). Trimming took off 6 bases at V and 4 bases at J, with 14 bases between the two ends. The CDR3 is 14 residues long. Germline assignment: CDR1 SGDLS and CDR2 YYNGEE. CDR3 in amino acids: CASNPFGGNQPQHF. CDR3 DNA: TGTGCCAGCAACCCGTTCGGGGGTAATCAGCCCCAGCATTTT. The whole variable domain, remainder taken from reference TRBV9 and TRBJ1-5, is DSGVTQTPKHLITATGQRVTLRCSPRSGDLSVYWYQQSLDQGLQFLIQYYNGEERAKGNILERFSAQQFPDLHSELNLSSLELGDSALYFCASNPFGGNQPQHFGDGTRLSIL.

V gene TRBV5-1 combines with J gene TRBJ1-6, with D uncertain. The CDR3 totals 17 residues. Germline V gene sequence: CDR1 SGHRS, CDR2 YFSETQ. V lost 0 bases to trimming and J lost 1 base, with 11 bases between them. CDR3 sequence: CASSLAGGPSYNSPLHF. In nucleotides, the CDR3 is TGCGCCAGCAGCTTGGCAGGTGGTCCGTCCTATAATTCACCCCTCCACTTT.

The V call is TRBV5-6, the J call TRBJ1-5; 9 nucleotides line up with TRBD1. CDR1 and CDR2 from the germline V gene are SGHDT and YYEEEE. With 0 bases clipped from V and 9 bases from J, the junction kept 7 bases outside the gene matches. The CDR3 is made up of 15 amino acids. The CDR3, as DNA: TGTGCCAGCAGCTTGGCCTGGGACAGGGTAAGGCCCCAGCATTTT. Translating it yields CASSLAWDRVRPQHF. The full variable domain, rest sourced from reference TRBV5-6 and TRBJ1-5, is DAGVTQSPTHLIKTRGQQVTLRCSPKSGHDTVSWYQQALGQGPQFIFQYYEEEERQRGNFPDRFSGHQFPNYSSELNVNALLLGDSALYLCASSLAWDRVRPQHFGDGTRLSIL.